This is a list of T cell receptor beta chains from one sample in a study of blood T cells in healthy people across ages. TCRdb called the 5' RACE reads again in MiXCR, with one record for every CDR3 protein. The sample lists about 580,000 distinct CDR3 sequences; around half were seen once. Sequencing was performed on blood. The receptors derive from an older man in good health. The CDR3 runs from the conserved cysteine through the conserved F or W. The D gene is left open where the match is weak. Only some rows state a clone size, as once, few, many or a class for expanded clones.

TRBV10-3,TRBJ2-6,.,.,CAIRPSSSGANALTF,TGTGCCATCAGGCCGTCCAGCTCTGGGGCCAACGCCCTGACTTTC
TRBV3-1,TRBJ2-7,.,few,CASSQPGHVSYEQYF,TGTGCCAGCAGCCAGCCGGGACACGTATCCTACGAGCAGTACTTC
TRBV3-1,TRBJ2-7,TRBD2,few,CASSLGTSGSVTYEQYF,TGTGCCAGCAGCCTCGGGACTAGCGGGAGTGTGACCTACGAGCAGTACTTC
TRBV5-6,TRBJ1-2,.,.,CASSLDPSGYGYTF,TGTGCCAGCAGCTTGGACCCCTCGGGCTATGGCTACACCTTC
TRBV13,TRBJ2-5,TRBD2,few,CASSVRLAGTQETQYF,TGTGCCAGCAGCGTCAGACTAGCGGGGACGCAAGAGACCCAGTACTTC
TRBV7-2,TRBJ1-1,.,.,CASSLGEDTEAFF,TGTGCCAGCAGCTTAGGGGAGGACACTGAAGCTTTCTTT
TRBV12-3/TRBV12-4,TRBJ1-1,.,.,CASIFALGGNTGAFF,TGTGCCAGCATATTCGCCCTGGGGGGGAACACTGGAGCTTTCTTT
TRBV7-2,TRBJ1-3,.,.,CASSPGAGNTIYF,TGTGCCAGCAGCCCCGGTGCTGGAAACACCATATATTTT
TRBV29-1,TRBJ2-3,TRBD2,few,CSVEGLAGRNTDTQYF,TGCAGCGTTGAGGGACTAGCGGGGAGGAACACAGATACGCAGTATTTT
TRBV6-5,TRBJ2-4,.,.,CASSKDSPGGKYF,TGTGCCAGCAGCAAAGACAGTCCCGGAGGGAAGTACTTC
TRBV12-3/TRBV12-4,TRBJ2-1,.,.,CASRRDLHNEQFF,TGTGCCAGCAGGCGGGATCTCCACAATGAGCAGTTCTTC
TRBV5-1,TRBJ1-2,.,.,CASSLDGRWGYTF,TGCGCCAGCAGCTTGGATGGGCGATGGGGCTACACCTTC
TRBV9,TRBJ2-2,.,few,CASSGLVGELFF,TGTGCCAGCAGCGGGTTGGTCGGGGAGCTGTTTTTT
TRBV28,TRBJ2-1,.,few,CASSFQDYRNNEQFF,TGTGCCAGCAGTTTTCAGGACTACAGGAACAATGAGCAGTTCTTC
TRBV6-5,TRBJ2-1,TRBD2,many,CASSPLAGGSYNEQFF,TGTGCCAGCAGTCCCCTAGCGGGGGGTTCCTACAATGAGCAGTTCTTC
TRBV7-2,TRBJ1-2,.,few,CASSGLGINGYTF,TGTGCCAGCAGCGGACTTGGGATAAATGGCTACACCTTC
TRBV20-1,TRBJ2-1,TRBD2,.,CSARAVLGTSGNQRGSSYNEQFF,TGCAGTGCTAGAGCAGTTCTAGGGACTAGCGGGAACCAGAGAGGAAGTTCCTACAATGAGCAGTTCTTC
TRBV6-6,TRBJ1-2,.,many,CASSYSRADGYTF,TGTGCCAGCAGTTACTCGAGAGCCGATGGCTACACCTTC
TRBV5-4,TRBJ1-2,.,few,CASSLDRARGNYGYTF,TGTGCCAGCAGCTTGGATCGCGCCAGGGGTAACTATGGCTACACCTTC
TRBV2,TRBJ1-1,.,.,CASSNSWNTEAFF,TGTGCCAGCAGCAACAGTTGGAACACTGAAGCTTTCTTT
TRBV30,TRBJ2-1,TRBD2,once,CAWESGSSGNEQFF,TGTGCCTGGGAGAGCGGGAGTTCTGGAAATGAGCAGTTCTTC
TRBV4-2,TRBJ2-3,TRBD2,few,CASSQGGGGPGDTQYF,TGTGCCAGCAGCCAAGGCGGCGGGGGGCCGGGAGATACGCAGTATTTT
TRBV30,TRBJ1-1,.,.,CAWDTRFSEAFF,TGTGCCTGGGATACACGATTCTCTGAAGCTTTCTTT
TRBV4-3,TRBJ2-7,TRBD1,.,CASSDGQDSYEQYF,TGCGCCAGCAGCGACGGACAGGATTCCTACGAGCAGTACTTC
TRBV13,TRBJ2-1,.,few,CASSWRENEQFF,TGTGCCAGCAGCTGGAGGGAGAATGAGCAGTTCTTC
TRBV10-3,TRBJ2-3,.,few,CAISESAAPSTDTQYF,TGTGCCATCAGTGAGTCGGCGGCCCCAAGCACAGATACGCAGTATTTT